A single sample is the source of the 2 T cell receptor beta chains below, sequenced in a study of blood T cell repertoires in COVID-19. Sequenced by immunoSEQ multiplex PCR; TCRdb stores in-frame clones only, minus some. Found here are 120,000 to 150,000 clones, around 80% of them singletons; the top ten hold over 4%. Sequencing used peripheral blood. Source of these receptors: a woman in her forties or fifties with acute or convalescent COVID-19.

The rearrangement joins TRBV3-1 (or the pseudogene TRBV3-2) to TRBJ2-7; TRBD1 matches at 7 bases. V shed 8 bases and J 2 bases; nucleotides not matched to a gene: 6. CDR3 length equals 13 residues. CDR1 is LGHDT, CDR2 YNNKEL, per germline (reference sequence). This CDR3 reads CASEETGTYEQYF. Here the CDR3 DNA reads TGTGCCAGCGAAGAGACAGGGACCTACGAGCAGTACTTC.

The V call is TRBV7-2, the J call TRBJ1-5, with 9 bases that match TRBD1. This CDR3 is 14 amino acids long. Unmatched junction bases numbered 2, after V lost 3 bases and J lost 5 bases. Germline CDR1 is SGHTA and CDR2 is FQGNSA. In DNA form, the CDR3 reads TGTGCCAGCAGCTTGGGACAGGGAGATCAGCCCCAGCATTTT. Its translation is CASSLGQGDQPQHF.